What follows are 7 T cell receptor beta chains derived from one specimen sequenced in a study of technical replicates of blood from a few donors. Only in-frame clones appear in the TCRdb table, and some are missing; sequencing was by immunoSEQ multiplex PCR. The sample has more than 75,000 clones, about 86% seen once; the top ten hold approximately 5%. The material sequenced was PBMCs. These receptors were obtained from a human donor in good health. Some clones in this sample may be carry-over from other donors' samples.

The rearrangement joins TRBV5-4 to TRBJ2-5; 7 bases line up with TRBD1. Germline CDR1 and CDR2: SGHNT and YYREEE (reference sequence). The CDR3 contains 16 residues. The V and J ends lost 3 bases and 1 base, in that order; junction bases with no gene match: 9. The CDR3 loop is CASSSRLGQSQETQYF. The CDR3 DNA sequence: TGTGCCAGCAGCTCCCGGCTGGGACAGTCCCAAGAGACCCAGTACTTC.

The CDR3 sequence is CASSGPGEETQYF. CDR3 nucleotides: TGTGCCAGCAGTGGTCCAGGGGAGGAGACCCAGTACTTC. The rearrangement joins TRBV9 to TRBJ2-5; a weak D match, TRBD1 (6 bases). Germline V gives CDR1 SGDLS, CDR2 YYNGEE. Trimming cost V 5 bases and J 5 bases, with 13 bases left between them. This CDR3 is 13 amino acids long.

The chain recombines TRBV27 with TRBJ2-7; the D gene is possibly TRBD2 (6 bases). Germline V lookup: CDR1 MNHEY, CDR2 SMNVEV (reference sequence). This CDR3 has 12 amino acids. Between the trimmed V and J ends, which lost 8 bases and 3 bases, there was a span of 11 bases. CDR3 in amino acids: CASSGGNYEQYF. The CDR3 nucleotides are TGTGCCAGCTCAGGAGGGAACTACGAGCAGTACTTC.

This chain joins TRBV21-1 and TRBJ1-2. TRBV21-1 is an annotated pseudogene. The length of the CDR3 is 15 residues. CDR3 coding DNA: TGTGCCAGCACCAGAAAGGAGGCGATGAACTATGGCTACACCTTC. It encodes CASTRKEAMNYGYTF.

The genes are TRBV7-2 and TRBJ2-7; maybe TRBD1 (6 bases). Germline-derived CDR1 and CDR2 are SGHTA and FQGNSA. This CDR3 comprises 16 residues. The V and J ends lost 5 bases and 0 bases respectively, with 17 bases between them. CDR3 DNA: TGTGCCAGCAGCCAACGGACAGTGGCGTCCTCCTACGAGCAGTACTTC. Amino acids: CASSQRTVASSYEQYF.

This rearrangement joins TRBV6-5 to TRBJ2-2; 7 bases agree with TRBD2. The CDR3 is 11 amino acids. The ends lost 8 bases at V and 7 bases at J; junction bases unmatched: 1. From germline, CDR1 is MNHEY and CDR2 SVGAGI. This CDR3 is CASLADGELFF. CDR3 coding DNA: TGTGCCAGCCTAGCGGACGGGGAGCTGTTTTTT.

This clone was detected once. The chain combines TRBV4-3 with TRBJ2-7, with TRBD1 matching 7 bases. Germline CDR1 is LGHNA and CDR2 is YSLEER. The CDR3 is 16 amino acids. V was pared by 0 bases and J by 5 bases, with 10 bases of the junction left unmatched. The CDR3: CASSQDRVAGGHEQYF. CDR3 coding DNA: TGCGCCAGCAGCCAAGATAGGGTGGCAGGGGGACACGAGCAGTACTTC.